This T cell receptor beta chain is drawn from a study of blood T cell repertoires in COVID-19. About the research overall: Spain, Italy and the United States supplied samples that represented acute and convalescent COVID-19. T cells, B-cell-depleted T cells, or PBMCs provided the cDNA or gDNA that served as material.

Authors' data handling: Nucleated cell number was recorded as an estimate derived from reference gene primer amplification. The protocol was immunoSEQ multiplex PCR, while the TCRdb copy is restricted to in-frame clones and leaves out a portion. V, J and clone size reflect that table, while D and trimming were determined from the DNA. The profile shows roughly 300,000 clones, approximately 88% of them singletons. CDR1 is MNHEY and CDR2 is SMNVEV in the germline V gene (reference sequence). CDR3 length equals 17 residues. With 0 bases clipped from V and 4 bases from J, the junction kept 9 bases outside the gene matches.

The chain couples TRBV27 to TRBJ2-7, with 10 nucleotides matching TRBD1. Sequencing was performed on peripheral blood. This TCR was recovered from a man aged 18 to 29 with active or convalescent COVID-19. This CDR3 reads CASSLSPRTGGRYEQYF. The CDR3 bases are TGTGCCAGCAGTTTATCGCCTCGGACAGGGGGAAGGTACGAGCAGTACTTC.